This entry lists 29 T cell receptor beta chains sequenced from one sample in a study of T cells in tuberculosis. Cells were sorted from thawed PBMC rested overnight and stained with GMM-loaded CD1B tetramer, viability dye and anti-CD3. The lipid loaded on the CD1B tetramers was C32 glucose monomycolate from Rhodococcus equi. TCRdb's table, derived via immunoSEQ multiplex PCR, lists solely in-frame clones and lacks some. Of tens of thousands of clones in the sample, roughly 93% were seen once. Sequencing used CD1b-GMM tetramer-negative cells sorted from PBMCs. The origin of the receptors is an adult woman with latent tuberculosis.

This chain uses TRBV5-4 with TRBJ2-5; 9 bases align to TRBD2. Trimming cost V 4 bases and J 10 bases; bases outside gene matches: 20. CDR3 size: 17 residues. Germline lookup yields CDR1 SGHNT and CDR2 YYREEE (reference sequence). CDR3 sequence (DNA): TGTGCCAGCAGCCCGGGACTAGCTTGGGGGTATCAAAAGGACCAGTACTTC. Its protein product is CASSPGLAWGYQKDQYF. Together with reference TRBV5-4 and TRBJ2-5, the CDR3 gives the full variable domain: ETGVTQSPTHLIKTRGQQVTLRCSSQSGHNTVSWYQQALGQGPQFIFQYYREEENGRGNFPPRFSGLQFPNYSSELNVNALELDDSALYLCASSPGLAWGYQKDQYFGPGTRLLVL.

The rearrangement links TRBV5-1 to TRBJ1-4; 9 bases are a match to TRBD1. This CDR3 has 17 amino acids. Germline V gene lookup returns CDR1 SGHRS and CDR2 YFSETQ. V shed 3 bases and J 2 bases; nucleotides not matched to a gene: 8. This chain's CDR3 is CASSSMTGGITNEKLFF. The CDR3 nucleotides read TGCGCCAGCAGCTCGATGACAGGGGGAATCACTAATGAAAAACTGTTTTTT. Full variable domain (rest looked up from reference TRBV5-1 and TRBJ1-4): KAGVTQTPRYLIKTRGQQVTLSCSPISGHRSVSWYQQTPGQGLQFLFEYFSETQRNKGNFPGRFSGRQFSNSRSEMNVSTLELGDSALYLCASSSMTGGITNEKLFFGSGTQLSVL.

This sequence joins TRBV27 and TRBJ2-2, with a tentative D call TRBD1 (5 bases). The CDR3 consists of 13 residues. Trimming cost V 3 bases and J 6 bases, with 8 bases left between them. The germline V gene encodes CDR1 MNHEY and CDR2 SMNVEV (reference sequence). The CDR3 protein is CASSFTGSGELFF. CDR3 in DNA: TGTGCCAGCAGTTTCACAGGCTCCGGGGAGCTGTTTTTT.

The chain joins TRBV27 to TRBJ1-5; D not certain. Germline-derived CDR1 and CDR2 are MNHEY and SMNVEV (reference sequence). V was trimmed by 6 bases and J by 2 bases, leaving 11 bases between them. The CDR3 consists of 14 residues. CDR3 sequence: CASSPYSGNQPQHF. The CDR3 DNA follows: TGTGCCAGCAGCCCCTATTCTGGCAATCAGCCCCAGCATTTT.

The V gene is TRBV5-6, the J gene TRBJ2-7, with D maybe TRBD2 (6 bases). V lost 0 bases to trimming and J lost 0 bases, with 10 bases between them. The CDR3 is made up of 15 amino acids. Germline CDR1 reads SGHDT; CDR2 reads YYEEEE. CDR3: CASSLGWGGSYEQYF. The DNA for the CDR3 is TGTGCCAGCAGCTTGGGTTGGGGAGGCTCCTACGAGCAGTACTTC.

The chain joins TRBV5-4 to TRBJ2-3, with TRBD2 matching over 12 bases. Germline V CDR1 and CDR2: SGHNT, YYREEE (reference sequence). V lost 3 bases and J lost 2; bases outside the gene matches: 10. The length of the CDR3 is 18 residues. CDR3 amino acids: CASSSLAGGFGTTDTQYF. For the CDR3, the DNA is TGTGCCAGCAGCTCGCTAGCGGGGGGGTTTGGAACCACAGATACGCAGTATTTT.

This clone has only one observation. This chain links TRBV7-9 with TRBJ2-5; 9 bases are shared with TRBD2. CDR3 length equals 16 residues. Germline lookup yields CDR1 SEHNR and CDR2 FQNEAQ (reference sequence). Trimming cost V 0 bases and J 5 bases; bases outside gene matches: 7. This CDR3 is CASSLAGGGAGETQYF. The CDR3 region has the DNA TGTGCCAGCAGCTTAGCTGGCGGGGGGGCCGGGGAGACCCAGTACTTC.

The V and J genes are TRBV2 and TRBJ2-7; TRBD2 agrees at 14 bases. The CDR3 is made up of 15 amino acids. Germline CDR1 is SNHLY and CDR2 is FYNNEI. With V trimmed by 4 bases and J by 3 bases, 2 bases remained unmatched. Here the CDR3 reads CASSGLAGGHYEQYF. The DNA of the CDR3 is TGTGCCAGCAGTGGACTAGCGGGGGGGCACTACGAGCAGTACTTC.

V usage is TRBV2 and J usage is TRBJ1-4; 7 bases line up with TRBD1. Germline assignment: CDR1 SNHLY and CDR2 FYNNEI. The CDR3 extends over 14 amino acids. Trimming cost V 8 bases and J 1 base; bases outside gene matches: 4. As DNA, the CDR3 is TGTGCCAGCGAACGGGACAGAACTAATGAAAAACTGTTTTTT. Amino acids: CASERDRTNEKLFF.

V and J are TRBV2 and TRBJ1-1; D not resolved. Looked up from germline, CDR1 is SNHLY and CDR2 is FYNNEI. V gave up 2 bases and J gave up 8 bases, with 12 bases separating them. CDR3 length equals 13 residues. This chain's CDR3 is CASSESAGGEAFF. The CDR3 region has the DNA TGTGCCAGCAGTGAATCGGCGGGCGGGGAAGCTTTCTTT.

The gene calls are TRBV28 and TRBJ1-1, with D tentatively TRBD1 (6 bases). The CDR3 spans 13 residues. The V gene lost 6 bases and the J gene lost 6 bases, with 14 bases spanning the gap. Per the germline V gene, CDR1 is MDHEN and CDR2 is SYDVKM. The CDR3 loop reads CASRPNRDPEAFF. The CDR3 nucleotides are TGTGCCAGCAGACCGAACAGGGATCCTGAAGCTTTCTTT. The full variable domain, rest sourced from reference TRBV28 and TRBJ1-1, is DVKVTQSSRYLVKRTGEKVFLECVQDMDHENMFWYRQDPGLGLRLIYFSYDVKMKEKGDIPEGYSVSREKKERFSLILESASTNQTSMYLCASRPNRDPEAFFGQGTRLTVV.

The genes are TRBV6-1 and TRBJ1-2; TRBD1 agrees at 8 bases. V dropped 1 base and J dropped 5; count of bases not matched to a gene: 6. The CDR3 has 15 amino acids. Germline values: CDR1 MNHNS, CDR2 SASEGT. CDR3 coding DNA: TGTGCCAGCAGTGAAGGGACAGGGAGGCAATATGGCTACACCTTC. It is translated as CASSEGTGRQYGYTF.

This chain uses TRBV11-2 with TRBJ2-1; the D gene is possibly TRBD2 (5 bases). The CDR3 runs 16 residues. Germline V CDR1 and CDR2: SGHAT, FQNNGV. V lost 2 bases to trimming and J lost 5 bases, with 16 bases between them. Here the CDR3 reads CASSLIWTLINNEQFF. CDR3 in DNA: TGTGCCAGCAGCTTAATCTGGACTTTAATCAACAATGAGCAGTTCTTC. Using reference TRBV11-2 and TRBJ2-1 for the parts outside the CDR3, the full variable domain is EAGVAQSPRYKIIEKRQSVAFWCNPISGHATLYWYQQILGQGPKLLIQFQNNGVVDDSQLPKDRFSAERLKGVDSTLKIQPAKLEDSAVYLCASSLIWTLINNEQFFGPGTRLTVL.

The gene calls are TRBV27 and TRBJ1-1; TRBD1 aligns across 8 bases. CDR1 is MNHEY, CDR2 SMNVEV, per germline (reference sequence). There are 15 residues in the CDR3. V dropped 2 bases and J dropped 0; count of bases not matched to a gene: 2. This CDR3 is CASSLRTGMNTEAFF. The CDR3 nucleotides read TGTGCCAGCAGTTTACGGACAGGGATGAACACTGAAGCTTTCTTT.

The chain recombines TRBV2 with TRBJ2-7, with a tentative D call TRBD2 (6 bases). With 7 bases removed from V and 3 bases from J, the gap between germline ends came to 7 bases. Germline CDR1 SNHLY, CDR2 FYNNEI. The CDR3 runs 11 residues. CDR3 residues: CASMEGYEQYF. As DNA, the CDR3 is TGTGCCAGCATGGAGGGCTACGAGCAGTACTTC.

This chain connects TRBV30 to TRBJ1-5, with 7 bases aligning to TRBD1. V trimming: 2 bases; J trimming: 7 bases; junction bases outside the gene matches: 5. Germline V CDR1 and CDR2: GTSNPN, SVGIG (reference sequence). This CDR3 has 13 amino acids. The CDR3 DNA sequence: TGTGCCTGGAGTCCCGACAGGGAGCAGCCCCAGCATTTT. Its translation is CAWSPDREQPQHF.

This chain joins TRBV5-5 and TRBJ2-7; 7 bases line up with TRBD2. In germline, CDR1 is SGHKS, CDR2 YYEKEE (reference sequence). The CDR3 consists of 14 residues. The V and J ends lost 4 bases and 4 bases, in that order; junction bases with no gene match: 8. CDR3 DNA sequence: TGTGCCAGCAGCGACCGGGACTATACTTACGAGCAGTACGTC. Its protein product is CASSDRDYTYEQYV.

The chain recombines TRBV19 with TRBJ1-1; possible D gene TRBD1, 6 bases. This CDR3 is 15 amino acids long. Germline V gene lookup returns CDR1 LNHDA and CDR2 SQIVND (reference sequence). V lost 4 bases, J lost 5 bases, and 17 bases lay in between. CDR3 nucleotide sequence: TGTGCCAGTAGTAGGGGGGGGTTAAGGGGGACTGAAGCTTTCTTT. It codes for CASSRGGLRGTEAFF.

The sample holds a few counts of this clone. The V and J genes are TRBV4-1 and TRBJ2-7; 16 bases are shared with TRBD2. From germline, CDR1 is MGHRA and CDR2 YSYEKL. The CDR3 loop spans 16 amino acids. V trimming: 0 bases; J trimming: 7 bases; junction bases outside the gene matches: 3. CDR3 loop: CASSQEGLAGGQEQYF. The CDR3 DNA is TGCGCCAGCAGCCAAGAGGGACTAGCGGGGGGGCAGGAGCAGTACTTC.

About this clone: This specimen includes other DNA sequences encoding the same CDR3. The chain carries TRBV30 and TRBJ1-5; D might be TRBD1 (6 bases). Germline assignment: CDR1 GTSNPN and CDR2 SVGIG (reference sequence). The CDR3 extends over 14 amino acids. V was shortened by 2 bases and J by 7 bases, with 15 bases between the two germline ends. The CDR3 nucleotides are TGTGCCTGGAGTTCGGACAGTGTCCGCCAGCCCCAGCATTTT. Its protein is CAWSSDSVRQPQHF.

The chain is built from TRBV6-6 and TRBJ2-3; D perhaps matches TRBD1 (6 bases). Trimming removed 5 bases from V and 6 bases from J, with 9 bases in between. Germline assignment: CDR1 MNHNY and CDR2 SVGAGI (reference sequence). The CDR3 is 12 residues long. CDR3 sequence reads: CASSRQADTQYF. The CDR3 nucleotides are TGTGCCAGCAGTAGACAGGCCGATACGCAGTATTTT.

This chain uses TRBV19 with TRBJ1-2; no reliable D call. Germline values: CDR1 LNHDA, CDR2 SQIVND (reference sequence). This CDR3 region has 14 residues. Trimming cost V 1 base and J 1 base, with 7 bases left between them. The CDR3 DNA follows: TGTGCCAGTAGTATAGTTAGGAGTAACTATGGCTACACCTTC. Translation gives CASSIVRSNYGYTF.

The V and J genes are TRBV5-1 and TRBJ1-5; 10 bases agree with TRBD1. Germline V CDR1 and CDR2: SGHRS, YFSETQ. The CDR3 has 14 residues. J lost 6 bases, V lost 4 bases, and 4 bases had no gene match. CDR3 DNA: TGCGCCAGCAGCCTGGACAGGGGGGGTCAGCCCCAGCATTTT. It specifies CASSLDRGGQPQHF.

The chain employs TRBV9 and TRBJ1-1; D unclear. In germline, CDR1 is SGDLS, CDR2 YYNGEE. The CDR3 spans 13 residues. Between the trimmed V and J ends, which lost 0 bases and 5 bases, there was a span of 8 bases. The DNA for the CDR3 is TGTGCCAGCAGCGTAGTTCCCGGGACTGAAGCTTTCTTT. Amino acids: CASSVVPGTEAFF.

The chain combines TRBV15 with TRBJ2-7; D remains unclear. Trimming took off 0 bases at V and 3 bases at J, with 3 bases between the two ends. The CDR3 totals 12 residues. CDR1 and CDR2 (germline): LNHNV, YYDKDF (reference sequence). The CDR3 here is CATSRDHYEQYV. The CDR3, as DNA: TGTGCCACCAGCAGAGACCACTACGAGCAGTACGTC.

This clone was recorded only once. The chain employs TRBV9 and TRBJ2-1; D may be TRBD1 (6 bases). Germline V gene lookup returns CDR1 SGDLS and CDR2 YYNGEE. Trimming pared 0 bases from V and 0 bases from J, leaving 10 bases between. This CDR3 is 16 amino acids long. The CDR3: CASSVGGGSSYNEQFF. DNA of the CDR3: TGTGCCAGCAGCGTAGGTGGGGGCAGCTCCTACAATGAGCAGTTCTTC.

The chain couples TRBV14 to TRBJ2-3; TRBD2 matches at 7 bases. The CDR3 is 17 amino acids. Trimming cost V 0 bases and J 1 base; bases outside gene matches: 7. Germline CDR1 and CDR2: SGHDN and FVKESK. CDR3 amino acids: CASSQDSAGVGTDTQYF. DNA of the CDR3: TGTGCCAGCAGCCAAGATTCCGCGGGGGTGGGCACAGATACGCAGTATTTT.

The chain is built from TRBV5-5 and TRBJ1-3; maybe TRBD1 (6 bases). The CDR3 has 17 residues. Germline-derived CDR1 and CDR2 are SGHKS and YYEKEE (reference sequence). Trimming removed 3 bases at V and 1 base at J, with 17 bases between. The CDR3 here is CASSSGTRMRSGNTIYF. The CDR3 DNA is TGTGCCAGCAGCTCCGGGACAAGAATGAGATCTGGAAACACCATATATTTT.

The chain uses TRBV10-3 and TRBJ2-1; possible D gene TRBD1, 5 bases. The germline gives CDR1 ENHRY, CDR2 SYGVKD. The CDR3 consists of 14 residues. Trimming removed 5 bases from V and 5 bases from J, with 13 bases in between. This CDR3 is CAISSSGFDNEQFF. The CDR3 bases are TGTGCCATCAGTTCCTCAGGGTTTGACAATGAGCAGTTCTTC.